This T cell receptor beta chain was sequenced for a study of cytomegalovirus exposure and HLA in healthy donors. At the level of the study: The roughly 110 validation repertoires were reported in a later analysis to have been generated on the same platform as the 500 to 700 first-cohort repertoires.

These donors were members of the roughly 110-subject validation cohort, a group separate from the roughly 700-subject first cohort. General study findings and limits: TCR sequences were mostly rare, though some public TCRs occurred in many donors. In vitro testing confirmed a few CMV-associated chains as specific for CMV antigens.

Using immunoSEQ multiplex PCR, the repertoire was profiled, and TCRdb retains in-frame clones only, with some absent. Of approximately 220,000 clones listed, just under 90% are singletons. About this clone itself: Its antigen is undetermined.

CDR3 size: 12 residues. CDR1 WSHSY and CDR2 SAAADI come from the germline V gene. Deletions cut 3 bases from V and 1 base from J, with 4 bases between. Input material: PBMCs. This sequence joins TRBV10-2 and TRBJ2-7; no clear D gene. The origin of this receptor is a man aged 18 to 29 in good health and CMV-seronegative. DNA for the CDR3: TGCGCCAGCAGTGATCGGTCCTACGAGCAGTACTTC. Translated: CASSDRSYEQYF.